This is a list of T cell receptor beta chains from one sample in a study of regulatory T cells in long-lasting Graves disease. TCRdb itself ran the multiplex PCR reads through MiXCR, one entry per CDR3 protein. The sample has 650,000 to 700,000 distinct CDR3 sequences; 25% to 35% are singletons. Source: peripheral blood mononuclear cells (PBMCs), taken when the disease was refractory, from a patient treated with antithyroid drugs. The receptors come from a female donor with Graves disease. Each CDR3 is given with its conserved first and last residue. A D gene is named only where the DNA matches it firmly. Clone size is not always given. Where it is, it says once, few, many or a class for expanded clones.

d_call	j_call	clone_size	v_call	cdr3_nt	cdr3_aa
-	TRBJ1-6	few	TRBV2	TGTGCCAGCAGTGATCCTGGGAGCGGGAGCTCCTATAATTCACCCCTCCACTTT	CASSDPGSGSSYNSPLHF
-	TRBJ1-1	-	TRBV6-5	TGTGCCAGCAGTTACTCGATTCAAGCTTTCTTT	CASSYSIQAFF
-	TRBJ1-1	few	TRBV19	TGTGCCAGTAGTGTCCACGGAAACACTGAAGCTTTCTTT	CASSVHGNTEAFF
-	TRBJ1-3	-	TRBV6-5	TGTGCCAGCAGTTACTCGGCTAGGGGAAACACCATATATTTT	CASSYSARGNTIYF
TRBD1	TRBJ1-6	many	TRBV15	TGTGCCACCAGCAGAGTGACAGGGGGACCTTCACCCCTCCACTTT	CATSRVTGGPSPLHF
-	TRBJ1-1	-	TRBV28	TGTGCCAGCAGTCTATACTACGGGGAAGCTTTCTTT	CASSLYYGEAFF
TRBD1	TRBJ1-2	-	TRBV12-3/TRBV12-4	TGTGCCAGCAGTTTAAGGAGGGAGGGGACAGGGACCCCCCCCTATGGCTACACCTTC	CASSLRREGTGTPPYGYTF
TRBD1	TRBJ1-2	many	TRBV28	TGTGCCAGCAGTTTATGGGGACAGCTAATCACTAACTATGGCTACACCTTC	CASSLWGQLITNYGYTF
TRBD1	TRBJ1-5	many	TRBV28	TGTGCCAGCAGGGGGACAGTGAGGGCCCAGCATTTT	CASRGTVRAQHF
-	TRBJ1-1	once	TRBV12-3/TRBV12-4	TGTGCCAGTAGCATCTTTTCCGGGACAAAGGGTGAAGCTTTCTTT	CASSIFSGTKGEAFF
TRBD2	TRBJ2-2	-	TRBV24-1	TGTGCCACCAGTGCCAGCGGGGGGACCGGGGAGCTGTTTTTT	CATSASGGTGELFF
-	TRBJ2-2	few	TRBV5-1	TGCGCCAGCAGCTATCGAACACCCGGGGAGCTGTTTTTT	CASSYRTPGELFF
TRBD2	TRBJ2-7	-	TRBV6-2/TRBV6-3	TGTGCCAGCAGTTCAACACGAACGGGACTATCCTACGAGCAGTACTTC	CASSSTRTGLSYEQYF
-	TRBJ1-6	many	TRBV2	TGTGCCAGCAGTGAATCCCCTAGGGGGATAGGTTATTCACCCCTCCACTTT	CASSESPRGIGYSPLHF
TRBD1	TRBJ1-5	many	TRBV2	TGTGCCAGCAGGGGGACAGGAGCTTATCAGCCCCAGCATTTT	CASRGTGAYQPQHF
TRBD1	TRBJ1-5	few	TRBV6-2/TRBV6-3	TGTGCCAGCAGTGAAAGTGGAGGGACAGTCAATCAGCCCCAGCATTTT	CASSESGGTVNQPQHF
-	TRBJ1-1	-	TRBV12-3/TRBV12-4	TGTGCCAGCAGTTTAACGGGGGTTCGCTCGATTGAAGCTTTCTTT	CASSLTGVRSIEAFF
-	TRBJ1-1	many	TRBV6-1	TGTGCCAGCAGTGAAGATGAGGGGTTGAACACTGAAGCTTTCTTT	CASSEDEGLNTEAFF
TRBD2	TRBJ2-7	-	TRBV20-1	TGCAGTGCTAGCCATGCGGGGGGATCCGAGCAGTACTTC	CSASHAGGSEQYF
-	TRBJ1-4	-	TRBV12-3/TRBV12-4	TGTGCCAGCCGTAGGCAGGGCGTGAGTGAAAAACTGTTTTTT	CASRRQGVSEKLFF
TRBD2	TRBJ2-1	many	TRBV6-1	TGTGCCAGCAGAAGAAGGGGGGTAGCGGGAGACTTCTCCTACAATGAGCAGTTCTTC	CASRRRGVAGDFSYNEQFF
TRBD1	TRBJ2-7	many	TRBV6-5	TGTGCCAGCAGTTTAACCGGGACAGGGGGAGAGCAGTACTTC	CASSLTGTGGEQYF
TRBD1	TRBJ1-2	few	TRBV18	TGTGCCAGCTCACCACCGAACAGGGGAACCTATGGCTACACCTTC	CASSPPNRGTYGYTF
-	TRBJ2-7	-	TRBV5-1	TGCGCCAGCAGCCCGGCGGGACAGAGAACCTACGAGCAGTACTTC	CASSPAGQRTYEQYF
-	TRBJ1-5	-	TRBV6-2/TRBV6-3	TGTGCCAGCCAGGAGAGCAATCAGCCCCAGCATTTT	CASQESNQPQHF
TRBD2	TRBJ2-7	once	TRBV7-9	TGTGCCAGCAGCCCCAGCGGGAGGGCAATCTACGAGCAGTACTTC	CASSPSGRAIYEQYF
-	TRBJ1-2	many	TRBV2	TGTGCCAGCCCAAGGATAGCTAACTATGGCTACACCTTC	CASPRIANYGYTF
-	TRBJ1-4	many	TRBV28	TGTGCCAGCAGTTTAGGAGGGGGTAATGAAAAACTGTTTTTT	CASSLGGGNEKLFF
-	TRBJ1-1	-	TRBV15	TGTGCCACCAGCAGAGTTAGACAGACGAACACTGAAGCTTTCTTT	CATSRVRQTNTEAFF
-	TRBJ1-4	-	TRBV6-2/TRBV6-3	TGTGCCAGCAGTTACCTGGGACCCCCTAAGTTTTTT	CASSYLGPPKFF
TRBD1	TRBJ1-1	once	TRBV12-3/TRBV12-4	TGTGCCAGCAGTTTACCAGGGGGGATGAACACTGAAGCTTTCTTT	CASSLPGGMNTEAFF
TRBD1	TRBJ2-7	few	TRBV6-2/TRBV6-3	TGTGCCAGCAGTTACCCCGGACAGGGTGTCCACGAGCAGTACTTC	CASSYPGQGVHEQYF
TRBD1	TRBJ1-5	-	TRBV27	TGTGCCAGCAGTTCCGGTATGGGACAGGGGAATCAGCCCCAGCATTTT	CASSSGMGQGNQPQHF
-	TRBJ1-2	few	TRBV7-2	TGTGCCAGCAGCCCACTGGTGTTAGCTGCGGGCTACACCTTC	CASSPLVLAAGYTF
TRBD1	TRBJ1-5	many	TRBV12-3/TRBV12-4	TGTGCCAGCAGTTTAAGCCAGGGGGGCAATCAGCCCCAGCATTTT	CASSLSQGGNQPQHF
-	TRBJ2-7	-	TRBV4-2	TGTGCCAGCAGCCACCGCGACGGGAGTGCCTACGAGCAGTACTTC	CASSHRDGSAYEQYF
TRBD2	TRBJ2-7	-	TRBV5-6	TGTGCCAGCAGCTATCGGACTAGAGACTACGAGCAGTACTTC	CASSYRTRDYEQYF
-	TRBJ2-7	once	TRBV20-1	TGCGGTGCTGGGAGCCTCGGCGCCTACGAGCAGTACTTC	CGAGSLGAYEQYF
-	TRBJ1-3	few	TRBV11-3	TGTGCCAGCAGCCCCACGGGGAGCTCTGGAAACACCATATATTTT	CASSPTGSSGNTIYF